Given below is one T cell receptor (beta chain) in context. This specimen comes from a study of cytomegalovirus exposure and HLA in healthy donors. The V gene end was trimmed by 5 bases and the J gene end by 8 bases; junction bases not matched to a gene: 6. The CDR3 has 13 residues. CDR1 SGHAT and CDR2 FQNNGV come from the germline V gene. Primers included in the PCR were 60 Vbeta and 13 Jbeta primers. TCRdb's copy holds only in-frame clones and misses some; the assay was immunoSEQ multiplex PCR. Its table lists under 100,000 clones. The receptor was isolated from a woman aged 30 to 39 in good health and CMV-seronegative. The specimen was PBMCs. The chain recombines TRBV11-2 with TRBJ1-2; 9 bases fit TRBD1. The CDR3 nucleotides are TGTGCCAGCAGCCCCGGGACAGGGATCGGCTACACCTTC. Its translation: CASSPGTGIGYTF.